This TCR beta chain was recorded in a study of cytomegalovirus exposure and HLA in healthy donors. Broader study findings: Upon later analysis, TCR association rates were observed to vary by HLA locus, being highest for DRB1 and lowest for HLA-C.

About this clone itself: Its target is not known.

CDR1 and CDR2 from the germline V gene are LGHNA and YSLEER. The CDR3 contains 15 residues. Trimming took 1 base from V and 7 from J, leaving 16 bases between them. This PCR relied on a set of 60 Vbeta primers and 13 Jbeta primers. Generated by immunoSEQ multiplex PCR, the TCRdb table keeps only in-frame clones and is missing some. The profile covers 130,000 to 150,000 clones, with around 80% appearing a single time and 5.1% taken by the ten largest. The chain carries TRBV4-3 and TRBJ1-2, with a tentative D call TRBD1 (6 bases). The specimen sequenced was PBMCs. The sequence derives from a male donor in good health and CMV-seronegative. CDR3 sequence reads: CASSQGGGPTSGYTF. The DNA for the CDR3 is TGCGCCAGCAGCCAAGGGGGGGGCCCCACCAGTGGCTACACCTTC.